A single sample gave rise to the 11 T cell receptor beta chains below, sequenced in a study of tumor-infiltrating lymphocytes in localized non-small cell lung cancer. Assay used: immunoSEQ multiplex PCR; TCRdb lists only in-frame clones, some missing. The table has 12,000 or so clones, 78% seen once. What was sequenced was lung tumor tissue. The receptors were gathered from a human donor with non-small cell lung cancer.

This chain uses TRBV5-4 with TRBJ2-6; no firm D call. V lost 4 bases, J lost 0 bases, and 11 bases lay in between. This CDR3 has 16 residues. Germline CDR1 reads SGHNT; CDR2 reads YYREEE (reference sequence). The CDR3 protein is CASSRDLTSGANVLTF. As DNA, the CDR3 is TGTGCCAGCAGCAGGGATCTCACCTCTGGGGCCAACGTCCTGACTTTC.

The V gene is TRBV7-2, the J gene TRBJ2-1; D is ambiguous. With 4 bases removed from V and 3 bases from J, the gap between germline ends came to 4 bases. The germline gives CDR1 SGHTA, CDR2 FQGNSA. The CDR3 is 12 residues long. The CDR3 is CASSSFYNEQFF. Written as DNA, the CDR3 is TGTGCCAGCAGCTCTTTCTACAATGAGCAGTTCTTC.

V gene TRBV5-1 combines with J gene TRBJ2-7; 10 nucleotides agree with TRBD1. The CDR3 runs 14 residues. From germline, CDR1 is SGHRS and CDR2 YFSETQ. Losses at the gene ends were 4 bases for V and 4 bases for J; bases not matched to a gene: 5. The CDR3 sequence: CASSLGQGGYEQYF. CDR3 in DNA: TGCGCCAGCAGCCTAGGACAGGGGGGTTACGAGCAGTACTTC.

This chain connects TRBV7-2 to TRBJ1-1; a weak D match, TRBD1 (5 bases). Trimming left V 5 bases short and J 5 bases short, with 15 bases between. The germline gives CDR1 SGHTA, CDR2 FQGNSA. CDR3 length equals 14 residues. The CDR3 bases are TGTGCCAGCAGCCCCGGGGGTCCGGCGACTGAAGCTTTCTTT. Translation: CASSPGGPATEAFF. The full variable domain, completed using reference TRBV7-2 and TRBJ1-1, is GAGVSQSPSNKVTEKGKDVELRCDPISGHTALYWYRQSLGQGLEFLIYFQGNSAPDKSGLPSDRFSAERTGGSVSTLTIQRTQQEDSAVYLCASSPGGPATEAFFGQGTRLTVV.

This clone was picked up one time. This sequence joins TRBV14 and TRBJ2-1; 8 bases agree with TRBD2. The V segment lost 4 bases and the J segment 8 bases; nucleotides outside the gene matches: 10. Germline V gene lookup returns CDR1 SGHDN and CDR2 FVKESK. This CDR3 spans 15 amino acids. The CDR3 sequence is CASSPQRGGIDEQFF. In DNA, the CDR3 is TGTGCCAGCAGCCCCCAACGGGGGGGCATCGATGAGCAGTTCTTC.

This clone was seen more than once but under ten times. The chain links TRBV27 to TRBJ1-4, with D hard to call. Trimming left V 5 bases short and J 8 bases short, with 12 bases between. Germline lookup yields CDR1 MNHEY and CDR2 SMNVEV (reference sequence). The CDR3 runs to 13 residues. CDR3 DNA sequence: TGTGCCAGCAGTCCCCAGACGTGGGAAAAACTGTTTTTT. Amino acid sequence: CASSPQTWEKLFF.

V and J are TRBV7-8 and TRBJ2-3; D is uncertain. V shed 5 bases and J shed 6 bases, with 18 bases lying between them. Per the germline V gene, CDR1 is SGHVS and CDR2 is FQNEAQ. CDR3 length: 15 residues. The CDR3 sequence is CASSPKAWWSDTQYF. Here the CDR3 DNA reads TGTGCCAGCAGCCCTAAGGCGTGGTGGTCGGATACGCAGTATTTT.

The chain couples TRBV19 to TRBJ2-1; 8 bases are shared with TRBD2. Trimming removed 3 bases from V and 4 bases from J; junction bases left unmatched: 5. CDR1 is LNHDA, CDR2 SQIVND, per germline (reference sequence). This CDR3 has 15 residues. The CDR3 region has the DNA TGTGCCAGTAGTATGGGACTAGTGGTTTACAATGAGCAGTTCTTC. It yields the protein CASSMGLVVYNEQFF.

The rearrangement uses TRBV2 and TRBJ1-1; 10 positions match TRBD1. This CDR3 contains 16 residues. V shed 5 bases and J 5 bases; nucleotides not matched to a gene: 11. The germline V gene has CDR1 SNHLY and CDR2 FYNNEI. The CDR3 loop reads CASSPGTGEWVTEAFF. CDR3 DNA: TGTGCCAGCAGTCCCGGGACAGGGGAATGGGTGACTGAAGCTTTCTTT.

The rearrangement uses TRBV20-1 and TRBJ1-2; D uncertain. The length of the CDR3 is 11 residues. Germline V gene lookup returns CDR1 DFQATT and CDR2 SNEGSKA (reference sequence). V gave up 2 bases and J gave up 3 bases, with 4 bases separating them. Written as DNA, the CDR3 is TGCAGTGCTAGACGGGACTATGGCTACACCTTC. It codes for CSARRDYGYTF.

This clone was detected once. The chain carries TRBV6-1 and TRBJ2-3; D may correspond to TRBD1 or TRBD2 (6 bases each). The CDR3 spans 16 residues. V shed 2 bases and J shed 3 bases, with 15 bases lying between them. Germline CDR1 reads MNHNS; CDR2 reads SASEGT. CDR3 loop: CASSERMRGVTDTQYF. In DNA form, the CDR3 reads TGTGCCAGCAGTGAAAGAATGAGGGGGGTGACAGATACGCAGTATTTT.